The following is a TCR beta chain sequence with its context. Its target is unknown. This specimen comes from a study of identical twins. TCRdb passed the 5' RACE reads through MiXCR, listing each CDR3 protein once. The table records about 920,000 distinct CDR3 sequences, roughly an eighth of them present only once. Study conclusions and caveats: Fewer insertions were carried by abundant cord blood beta clonotypes, but none was seen in memory repertoires.

These data also formed part of another study, on yellow fever vaccine responses in identical twins.

Material: PBMCs. The receptor comes from a woman between 18 and 29 years old in good health.

DNA of the CDR3: TGTGCCACCAGTCGAGGGACTCTTAGCCACGAGCAGTACTTC. Residues: CATSRGTLSHEQYF. The chain employs TRBV15 and TRBJ2-7, with D maybe TRBD2 (6 bases). The CDR3 consists of 14 residues. CDR1 LNHNV and CDR2 YYDKDF come from the germline V gene (reference sequence). With 6 bases removed from V and 5 bases from J, the gap between germline ends came to 17 bases.